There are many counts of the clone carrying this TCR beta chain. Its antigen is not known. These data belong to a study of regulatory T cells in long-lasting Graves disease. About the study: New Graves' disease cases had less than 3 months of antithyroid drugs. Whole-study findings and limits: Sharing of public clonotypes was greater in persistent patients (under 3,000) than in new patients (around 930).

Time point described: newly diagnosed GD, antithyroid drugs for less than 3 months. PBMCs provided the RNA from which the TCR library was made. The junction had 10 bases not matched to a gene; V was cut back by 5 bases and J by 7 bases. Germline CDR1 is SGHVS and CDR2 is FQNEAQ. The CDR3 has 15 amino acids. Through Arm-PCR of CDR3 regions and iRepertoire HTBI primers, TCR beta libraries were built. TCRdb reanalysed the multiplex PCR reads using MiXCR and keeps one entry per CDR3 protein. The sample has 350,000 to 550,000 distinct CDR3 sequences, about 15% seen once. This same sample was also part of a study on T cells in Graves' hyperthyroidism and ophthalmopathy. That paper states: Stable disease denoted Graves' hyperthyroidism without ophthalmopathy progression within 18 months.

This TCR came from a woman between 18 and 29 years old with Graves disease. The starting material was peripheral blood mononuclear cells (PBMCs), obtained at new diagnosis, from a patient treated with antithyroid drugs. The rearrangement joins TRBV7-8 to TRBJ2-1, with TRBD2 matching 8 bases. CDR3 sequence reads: CASSPGREARNEQFF. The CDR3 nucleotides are TGTGCCAGCAGCCCCGGGCGGGAGGCCAGGAATGAGCAGTTCTTC.